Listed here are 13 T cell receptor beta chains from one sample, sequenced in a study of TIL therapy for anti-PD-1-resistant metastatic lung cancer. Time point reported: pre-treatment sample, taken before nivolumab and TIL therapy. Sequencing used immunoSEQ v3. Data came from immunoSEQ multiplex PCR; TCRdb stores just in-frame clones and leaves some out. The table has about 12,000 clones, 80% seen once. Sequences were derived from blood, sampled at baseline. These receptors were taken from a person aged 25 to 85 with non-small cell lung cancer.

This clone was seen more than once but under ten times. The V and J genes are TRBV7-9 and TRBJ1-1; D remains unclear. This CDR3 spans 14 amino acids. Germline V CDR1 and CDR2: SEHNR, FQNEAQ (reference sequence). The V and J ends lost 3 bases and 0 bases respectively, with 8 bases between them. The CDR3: CASSFPRMNTEAFF. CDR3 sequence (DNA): TGTGCCAGCAGCTTCCCCCGCATGAACACTGAAGCTTTCTTT. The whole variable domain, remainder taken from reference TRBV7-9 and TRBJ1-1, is DTGVSQNPRHKITKRGQNVTFRCDPISEHNRLYWYRQTLGQGPEFLTYFQNEAQLEKSRLLSDRFSAERPKGSFSTLEIQRTEQGDSAMYLCASSFPRMNTEAFFGQGTRLTVV.

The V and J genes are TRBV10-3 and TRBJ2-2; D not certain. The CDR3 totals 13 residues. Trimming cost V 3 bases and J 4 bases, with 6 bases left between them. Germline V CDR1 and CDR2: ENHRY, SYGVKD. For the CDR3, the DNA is TGTGCCATCAGTGATCTTGGCACCGGGGAGCTGTTTTTT. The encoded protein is CAISDLGTGELFF.

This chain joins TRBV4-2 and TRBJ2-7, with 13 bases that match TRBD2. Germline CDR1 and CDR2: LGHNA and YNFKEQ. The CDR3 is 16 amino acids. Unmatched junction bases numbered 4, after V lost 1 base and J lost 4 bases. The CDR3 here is CASSQAGTSGIYEQYF. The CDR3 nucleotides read TGTGCCAGCAGCCAAGCCGGGACTAGCGGGATTTACGAGCAGTACTTC.

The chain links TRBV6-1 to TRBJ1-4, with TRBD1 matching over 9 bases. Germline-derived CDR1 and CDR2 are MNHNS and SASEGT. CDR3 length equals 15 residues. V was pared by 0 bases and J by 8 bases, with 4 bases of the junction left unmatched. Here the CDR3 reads CASSEAPGQGEKLFF. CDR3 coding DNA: TGTGCCAGCAGTGAAGCACCGGGACAGGGCGAAAAACTGTTTTTT.

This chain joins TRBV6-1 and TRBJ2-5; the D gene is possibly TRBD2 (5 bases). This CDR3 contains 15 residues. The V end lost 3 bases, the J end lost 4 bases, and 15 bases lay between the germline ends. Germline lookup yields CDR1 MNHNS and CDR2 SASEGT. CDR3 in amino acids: CASSDGNGLAETQYF. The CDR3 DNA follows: TGTGCCAGCAGTGACGGGAATGGTTTGGCAGAGACCCAGTACTTC.

The CDR3 DNA reads as TGTGCCAGCGCGCGGGGTCCGAACACTGAAGCTTTCTTT. Its protein product is CASARGPNTEAFF. The J gene is TRBJ1-1, the V gene TRBV6-4; no clear D. The V end lost 8 bases, the J end lost 1 base, and 11 bases lay between the germline ends. In germline, CDR1 is MRHNA, CDR2 SNTAGT. This CDR3 spans 13 amino acids.

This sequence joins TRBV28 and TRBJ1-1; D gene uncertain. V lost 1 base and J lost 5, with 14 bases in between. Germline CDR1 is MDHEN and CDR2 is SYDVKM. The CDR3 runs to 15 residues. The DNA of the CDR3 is TGTGCCAGCAGTTTATTGATGAAGGTGAGAACTGAAGCTTTCTTT. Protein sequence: CASSLLMKVRTEAFF.

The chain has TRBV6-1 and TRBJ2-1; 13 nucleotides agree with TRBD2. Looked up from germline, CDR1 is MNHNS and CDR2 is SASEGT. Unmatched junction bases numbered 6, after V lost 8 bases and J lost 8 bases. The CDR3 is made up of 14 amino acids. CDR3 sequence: CASSGTSGIHEQFF. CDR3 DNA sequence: TGTGCCAGCTCCGGGACTAGCGGGATCCATGAGCAGTTCTTC.

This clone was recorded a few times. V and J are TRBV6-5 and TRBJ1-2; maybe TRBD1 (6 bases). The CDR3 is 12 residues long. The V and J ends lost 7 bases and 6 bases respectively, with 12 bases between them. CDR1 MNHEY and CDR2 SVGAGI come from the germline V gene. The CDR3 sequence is CASTQQGNGYTF. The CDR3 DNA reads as TGTGCCAGCACCCAACAGGGCAATGGCTACACCTTC.

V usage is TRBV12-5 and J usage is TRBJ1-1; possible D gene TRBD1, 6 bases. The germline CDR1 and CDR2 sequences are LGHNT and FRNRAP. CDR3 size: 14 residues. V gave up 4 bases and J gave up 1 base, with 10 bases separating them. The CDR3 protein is CASGSGQPNTEAFF. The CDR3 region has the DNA TGTGCTAGTGGTTCCGGACAGCCGAACACTGAAGCTTTCTTT.

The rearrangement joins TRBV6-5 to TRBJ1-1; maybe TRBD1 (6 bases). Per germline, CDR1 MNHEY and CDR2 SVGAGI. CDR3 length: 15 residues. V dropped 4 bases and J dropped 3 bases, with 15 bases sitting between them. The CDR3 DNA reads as TGTGCCAGCAGTTTTCAACAGGGTTTTTACACTGAAGCTTTCTTT. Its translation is CASSFQQGFYTEAFF.

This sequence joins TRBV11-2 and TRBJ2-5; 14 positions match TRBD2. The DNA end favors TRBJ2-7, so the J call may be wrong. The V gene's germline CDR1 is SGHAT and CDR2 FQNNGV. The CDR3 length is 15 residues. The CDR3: CASSRTSGRWYEQYF. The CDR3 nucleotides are TGTGCCAGCAGCCGGACTAGCGGGAGGTGGTACGAGCAGTACTTC.

The CDR3 region has the DNA TGTGCCACCTTACCGGGACTTAGGCCCACAGATACGCAGTATTTT. Amino acid sequence: CATLPGLRPTDTQYF. This chain links TRBV6-1 with TRBJ2-3; tentative D call: TRBD2 (6 bases). CDR3 size: 15 residues. CDR1 MNHNS and CDR2 SASEGT come from the germline V gene. V shed 10 bases and J shed 2 bases, with 19 bases lying between them.